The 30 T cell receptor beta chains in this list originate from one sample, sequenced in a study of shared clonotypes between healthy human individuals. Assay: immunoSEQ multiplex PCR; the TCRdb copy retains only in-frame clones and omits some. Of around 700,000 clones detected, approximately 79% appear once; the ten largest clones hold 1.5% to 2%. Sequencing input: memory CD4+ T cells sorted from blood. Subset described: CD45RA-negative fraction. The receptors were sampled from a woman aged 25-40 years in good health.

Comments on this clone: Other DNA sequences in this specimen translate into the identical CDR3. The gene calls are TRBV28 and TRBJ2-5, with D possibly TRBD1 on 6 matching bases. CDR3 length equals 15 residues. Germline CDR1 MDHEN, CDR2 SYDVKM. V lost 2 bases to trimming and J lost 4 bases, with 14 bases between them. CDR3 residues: CASSLGAGVGETQYF. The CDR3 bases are TGTGCCAGCAGTTTAGGAGCAGGGGTCGGAGAGACCCAGTACTTC. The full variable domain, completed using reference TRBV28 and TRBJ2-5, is DVKVTQSSRYLVKRTGEKVFLECVQDMDHENMFWYRQDPGLGLRLIYFSYDVKMKEKGDIPEGYSVSREKKERFSLILESASTNQTSMYLCASSLGAGVGETQYFGPGTRLLVL.

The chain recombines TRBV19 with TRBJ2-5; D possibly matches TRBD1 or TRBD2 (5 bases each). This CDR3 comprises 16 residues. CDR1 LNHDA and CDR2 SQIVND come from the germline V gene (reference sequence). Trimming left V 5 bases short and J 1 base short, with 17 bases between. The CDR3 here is CASSRGWTPTQETQYF. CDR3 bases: TGTGCCAGTAGTCGAGGGTGGACACCCACCCAAGAGACCCAGTACTTC.

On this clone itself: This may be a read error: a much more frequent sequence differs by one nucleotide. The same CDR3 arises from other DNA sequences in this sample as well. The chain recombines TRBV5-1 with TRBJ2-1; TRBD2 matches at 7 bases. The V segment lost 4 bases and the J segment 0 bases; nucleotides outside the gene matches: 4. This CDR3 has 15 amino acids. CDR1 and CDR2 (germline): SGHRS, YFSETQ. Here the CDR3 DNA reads TGCGCCAGCAGCGCCGCTAGCGGCTCCTACAATGAGCAGTTCTTC. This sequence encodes CASSAASGSYNEQFF.

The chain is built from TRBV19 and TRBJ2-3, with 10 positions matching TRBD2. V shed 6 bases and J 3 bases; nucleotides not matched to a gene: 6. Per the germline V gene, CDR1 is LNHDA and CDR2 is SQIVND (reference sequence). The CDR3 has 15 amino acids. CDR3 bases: TGTGCCAGTAGCGCGACTAGCGGGCTTACAGATACGCAGTATTTT. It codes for CASSATSGLTDTQYF.

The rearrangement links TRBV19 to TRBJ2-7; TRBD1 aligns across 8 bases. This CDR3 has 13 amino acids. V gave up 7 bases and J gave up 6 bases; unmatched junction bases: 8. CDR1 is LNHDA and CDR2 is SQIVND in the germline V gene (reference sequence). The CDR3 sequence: CASMNRGTAEQYF. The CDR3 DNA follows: TGTGCCAGTATGAACAGGGGGACGGCCGAGCAGTACTTC.

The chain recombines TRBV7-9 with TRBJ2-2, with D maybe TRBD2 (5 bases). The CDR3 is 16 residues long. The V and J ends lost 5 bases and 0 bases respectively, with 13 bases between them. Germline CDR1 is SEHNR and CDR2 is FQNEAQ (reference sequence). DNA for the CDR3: TGTGCCAGCAGCACCCGGGATTACTCGAACACCGGGGAGCTGTTTTTT. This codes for CASSTRDYSNTGELFF.

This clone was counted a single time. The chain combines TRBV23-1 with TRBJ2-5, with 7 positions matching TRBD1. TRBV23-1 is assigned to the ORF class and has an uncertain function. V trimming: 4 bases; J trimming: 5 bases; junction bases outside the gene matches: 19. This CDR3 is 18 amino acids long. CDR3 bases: TGCGCCAGCAGTCGGGGTAGGGGGACAGCAATCGGTTGGGAGACCCAGTACTTC. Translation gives CASSRGRGTAIGWETQYF.

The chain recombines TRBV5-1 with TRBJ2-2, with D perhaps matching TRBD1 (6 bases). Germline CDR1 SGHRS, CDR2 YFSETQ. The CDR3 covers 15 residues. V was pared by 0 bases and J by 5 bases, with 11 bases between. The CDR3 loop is CASSLAGGETGELFF. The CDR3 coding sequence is TGCGCCAGCAGCTTGGCTGGGGGCGAAACCGGGGAGCTGTTTTTT.

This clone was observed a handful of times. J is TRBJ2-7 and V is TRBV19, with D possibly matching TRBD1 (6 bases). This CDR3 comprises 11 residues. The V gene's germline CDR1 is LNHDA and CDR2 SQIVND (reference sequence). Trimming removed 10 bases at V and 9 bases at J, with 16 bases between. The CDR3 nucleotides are TGTGCCACTAAACAGGGTATCGTGCAGTACTTC. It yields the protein CATKQGIVQYF.

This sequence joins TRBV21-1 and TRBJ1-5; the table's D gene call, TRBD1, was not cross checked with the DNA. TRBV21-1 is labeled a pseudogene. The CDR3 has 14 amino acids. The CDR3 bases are TGTGCCAGCTTACAGGGGGTACGTTGTCAGCCCCAGCATTTT. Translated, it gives CASLQGVRCQPQHF.

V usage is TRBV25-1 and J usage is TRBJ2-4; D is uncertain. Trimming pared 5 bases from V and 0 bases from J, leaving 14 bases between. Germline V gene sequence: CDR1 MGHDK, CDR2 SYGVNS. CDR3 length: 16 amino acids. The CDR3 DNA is TGTGCCAGCAGTCCACAGCCTCTTGTAGCCAAAAACATTCAGTACTTC. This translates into CASSPQPLVAKNIQYF. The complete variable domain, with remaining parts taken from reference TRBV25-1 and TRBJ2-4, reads EADIYQTPRYLVIGTGKKITLECSQTMGHDKMYWYQQDPGMELHLIHYSYGVNSTEKGDLSSESTVSRIRTEHFPLTLESARPSHTSQYLCASSPQPLVAKNIQYFGAGTRLSVL.

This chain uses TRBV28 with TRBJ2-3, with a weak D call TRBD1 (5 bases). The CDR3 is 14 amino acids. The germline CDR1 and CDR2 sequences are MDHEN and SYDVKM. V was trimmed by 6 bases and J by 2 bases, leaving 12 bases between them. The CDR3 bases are TGTGCCAGCAGCTCAGGGTTTTTCACAGATACGCAGTATTTT. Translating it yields CASSSGFFTDTQYF.

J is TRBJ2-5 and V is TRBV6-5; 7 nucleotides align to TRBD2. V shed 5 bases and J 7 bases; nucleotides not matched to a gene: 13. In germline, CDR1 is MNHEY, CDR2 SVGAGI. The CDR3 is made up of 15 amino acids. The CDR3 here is CASSKDAPPGGTQYF. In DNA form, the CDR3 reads TGTGCCAGCAGTAAAGATGCACCTCCGGGAGGGACCCAGTACTTC.

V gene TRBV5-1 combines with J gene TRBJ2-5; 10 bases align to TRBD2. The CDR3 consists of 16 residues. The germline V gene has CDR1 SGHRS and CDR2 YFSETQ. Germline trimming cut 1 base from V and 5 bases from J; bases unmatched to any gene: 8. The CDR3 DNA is TGCGCCAGCAGCTTGATCGGAGCGGGAGGGAGGGAGACCCAGTACTTC. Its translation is CASSLIGAGGRETQYF.

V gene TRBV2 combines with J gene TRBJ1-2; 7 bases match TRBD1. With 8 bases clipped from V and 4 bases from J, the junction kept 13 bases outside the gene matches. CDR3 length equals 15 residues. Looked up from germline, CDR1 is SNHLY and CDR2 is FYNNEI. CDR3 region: CASLARDTGVYGYTF. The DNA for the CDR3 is TGTGCCAGCCTCGCCCGGGACACAGGGGTCTATGGCTACACCTTC.

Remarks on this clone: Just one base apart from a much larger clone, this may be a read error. CDR3 loop: CASSDSTDTQYF. Written as DNA, the CDR3 is TGCGCCAGCAGCGACAGCACAGATACGCAGTATTTT. The V gene is TRBV5-1, the J gene TRBJ2-3; D uncertain. The CDR3 runs 12 residues. Trimming removed 4 bases from V and 0 bases from J, with 3 bases in between. From germline, CDR1 is SGHRS and CDR2 YFSETQ.

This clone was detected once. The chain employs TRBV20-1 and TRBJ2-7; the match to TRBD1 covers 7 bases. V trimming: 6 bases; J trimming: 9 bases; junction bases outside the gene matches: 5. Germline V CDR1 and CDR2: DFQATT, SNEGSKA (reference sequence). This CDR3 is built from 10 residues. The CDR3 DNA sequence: TGCAGTGCGGATGACAGGGTGCAGTACTTC. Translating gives CSADDRVQYF.

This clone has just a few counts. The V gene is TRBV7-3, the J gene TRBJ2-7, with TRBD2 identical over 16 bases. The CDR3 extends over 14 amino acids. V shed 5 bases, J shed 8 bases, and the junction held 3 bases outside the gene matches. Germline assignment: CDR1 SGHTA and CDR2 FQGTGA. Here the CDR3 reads CASSPGLAGGQQYF. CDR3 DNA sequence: TGTGCCAGCAGCCCGGGACTAGCGGGAGGGCAGCAGTACTTC.

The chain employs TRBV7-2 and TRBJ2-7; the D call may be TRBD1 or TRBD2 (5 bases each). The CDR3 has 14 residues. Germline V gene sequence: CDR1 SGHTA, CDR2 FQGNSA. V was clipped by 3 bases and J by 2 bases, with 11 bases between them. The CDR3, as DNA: TGTGCCAGCAGCTTGTTTCAGGGACCCTACGAGCAGTACTTC. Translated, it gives CASSLFQGPYEQYF.

The CDR3, as DNA: TGTGCCAGCAGTGACAAGTTCTCGCAAAGCACAGATACGCAGTATTTT. Protein sequence: CASSDKFSQSTDTQYF. V gene TRBV6-4 combines with J gene TRBJ2-3; no reliable D call. From germline, CDR1 is MRHNA and CDR2 SNTAGT. Trimming cost V 2 bases and J 0 bases, with 12 bases left between them. This CDR3 contains 16 residues.

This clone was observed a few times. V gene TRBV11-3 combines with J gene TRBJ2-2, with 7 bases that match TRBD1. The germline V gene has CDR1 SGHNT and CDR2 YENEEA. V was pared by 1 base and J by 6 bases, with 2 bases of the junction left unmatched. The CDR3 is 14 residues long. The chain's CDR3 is CASSLVTGAGELFF. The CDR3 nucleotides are TGTGCCAGCAGCTTAGTCACAGGGGCCGGGGAGCTGTTTTTT.

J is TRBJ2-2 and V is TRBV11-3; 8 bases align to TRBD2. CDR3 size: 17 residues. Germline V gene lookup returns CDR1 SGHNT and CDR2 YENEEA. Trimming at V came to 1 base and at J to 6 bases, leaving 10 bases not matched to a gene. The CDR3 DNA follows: TGTGCCAGCAGCTTAGGGGTCCTCAGCGGGAGTTCCGGGGAGCTGTTTTTT. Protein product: CASSLGVLSGSSGELFF.

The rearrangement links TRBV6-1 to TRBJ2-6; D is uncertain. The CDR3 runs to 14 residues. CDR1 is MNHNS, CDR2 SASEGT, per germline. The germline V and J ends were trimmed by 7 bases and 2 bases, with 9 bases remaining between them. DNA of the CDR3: TGTGCCAGCAAGTCGGGTCCTGGGGCCAACGTCCTGACTTTC. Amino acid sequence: CASKSGPGANVLTF.

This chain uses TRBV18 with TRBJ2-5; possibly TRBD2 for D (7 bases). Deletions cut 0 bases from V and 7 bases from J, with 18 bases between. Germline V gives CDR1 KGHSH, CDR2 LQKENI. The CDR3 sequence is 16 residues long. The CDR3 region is CASSPPIRGGDGTQYF. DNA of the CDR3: TGTGCCAGCTCACCACCGATCCGCGGGGGCGATGGGACCCAGTACTTC.

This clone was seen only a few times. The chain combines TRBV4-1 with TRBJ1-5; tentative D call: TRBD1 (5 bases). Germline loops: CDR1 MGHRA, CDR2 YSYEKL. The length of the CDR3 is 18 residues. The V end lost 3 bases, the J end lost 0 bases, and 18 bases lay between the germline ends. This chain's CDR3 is CASSHHGGYGNSNQPQHF. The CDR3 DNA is TGCGCCAGCAGCCACCACGGGGGGTATGGCAATAGCAATCAGCCCCAGCATTTT.

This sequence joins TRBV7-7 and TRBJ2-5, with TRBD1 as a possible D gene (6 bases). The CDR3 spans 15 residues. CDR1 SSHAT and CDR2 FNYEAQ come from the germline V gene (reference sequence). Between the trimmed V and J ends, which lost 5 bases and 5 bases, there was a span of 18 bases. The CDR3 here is CASSDPNRVGETQYF. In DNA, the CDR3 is TGTGCCAGCAGCGACCCCAACAGGGTCGGTGAGACCCAGTACTTC. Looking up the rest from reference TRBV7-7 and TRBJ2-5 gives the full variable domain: GAGVSQSPRYKVTKRGQDVTLRCDPISSHATLYWYQQALGQGPEFLTYFNYEAQPDKSGLPSDRFSAERPEGSISTLTIQRTEQRDSAMYRCASSDPNRVGETQYFGPGTRLLVL.

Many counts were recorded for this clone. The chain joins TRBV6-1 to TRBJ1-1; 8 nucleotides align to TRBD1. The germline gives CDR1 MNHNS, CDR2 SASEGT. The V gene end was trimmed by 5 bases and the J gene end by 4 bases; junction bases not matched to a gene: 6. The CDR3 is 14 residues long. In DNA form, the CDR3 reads TGTGCCAGCAGTACGACAGGGGTGGGCACTGAAGCTTTCTTT. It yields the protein CASSTTGVGTEAFF.

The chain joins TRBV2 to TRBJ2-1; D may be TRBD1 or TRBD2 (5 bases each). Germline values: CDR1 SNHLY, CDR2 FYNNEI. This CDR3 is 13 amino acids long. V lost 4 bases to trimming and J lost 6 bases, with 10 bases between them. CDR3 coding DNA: TGTGCCAGCAGTGGGGGGAGAGTCAATGAGCAGTTCTTC. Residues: CASSGGRVNEQFF.

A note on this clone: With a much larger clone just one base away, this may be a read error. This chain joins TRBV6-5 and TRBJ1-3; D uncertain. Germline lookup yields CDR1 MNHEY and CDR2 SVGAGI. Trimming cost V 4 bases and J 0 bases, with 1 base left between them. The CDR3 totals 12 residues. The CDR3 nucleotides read TGTGCCAGCAGTTTCTCTGGAAACACCATATATTTT. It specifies CASSFSGNTIYF.

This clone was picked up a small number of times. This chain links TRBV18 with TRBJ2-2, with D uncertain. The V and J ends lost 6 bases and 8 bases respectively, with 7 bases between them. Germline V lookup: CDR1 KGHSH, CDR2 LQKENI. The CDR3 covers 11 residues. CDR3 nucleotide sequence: TGTGCCAGCTCCCAGGCAGGGGAGCTGTTTTTT. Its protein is CASSQAGELFF.